This T cell receptor delta chain was identified in a study of gamma-delta chains in newborns, infants, children. Study background: Innate gammadelta T cells reportedly expand polyclonally right after birth, driven by microbial exposure, per the title.

The CDR3 contains 16 residues. V shed 3 bases, J shed 6 bases, and the junction held 12 bases outside the gene matches. CDR1 GEAIGNYY and CDR2 EKD come from the germline V gene. TCRdb processed the reads again with the CATT caller. The data show around 5,900 delta-chain clones, 13% to 15% seen once. This clone is judged medium-sized. The source was blood, collected at baseline. This sequence was found in a child who was a newborn, infant or young child, either healthy, febrile or measles-vaccinated (not recorded which). The chain uses TRDV2 and TRDJ2; TRDD3 matches at 7 bases. The CDR3 sequence is CACDSLTLDTPAQLFF. The CDR3 coding sequence is TGTGCCTGTGACTCTTTGACCTTGGATACGCCAGCACAACTCTTCTTT.